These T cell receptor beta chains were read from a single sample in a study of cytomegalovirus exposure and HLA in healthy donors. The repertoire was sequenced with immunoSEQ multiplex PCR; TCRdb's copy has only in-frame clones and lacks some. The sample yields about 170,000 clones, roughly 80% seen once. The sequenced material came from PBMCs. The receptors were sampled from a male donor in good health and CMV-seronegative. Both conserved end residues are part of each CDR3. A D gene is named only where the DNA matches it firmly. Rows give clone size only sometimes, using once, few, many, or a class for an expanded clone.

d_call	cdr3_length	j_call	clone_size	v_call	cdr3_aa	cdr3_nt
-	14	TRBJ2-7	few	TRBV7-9	CASSLGTPPHEQYF	TGTGCCAGCAGCCTAGGGACACCTCCTCACGAGCAGTACTTC
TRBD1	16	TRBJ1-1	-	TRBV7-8	CASSAFSGQGRTEAFF	TGTGCCAGCAGCGCCTTCTCGGGACAGGGGAGGACTGAAGCTTTCTTT
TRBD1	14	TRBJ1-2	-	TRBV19	CASSTIDRGLGYTF	TGTGCCAGTAGTACGATAGACAGGGGTCTGGGCTACACCTTC
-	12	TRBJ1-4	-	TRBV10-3	CAISEERKGLFF	TGTGCCATCAGTGAAGAGAGAAAGGGGCTGTTTTTT
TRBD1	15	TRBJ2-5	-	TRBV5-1	CASSGTGTIQETQYF	TGCGCCAGCAGCGGGACAGGGACGATCCAAGAGACCCAGTACTTC
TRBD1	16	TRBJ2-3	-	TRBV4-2	CASSQEGQGYTDTQYF	TGTGCCAGCAGCCAAGAGGGACAGGGATACACAGATACGCAGTATTTT
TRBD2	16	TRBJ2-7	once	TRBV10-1	CASRLAGGPGIGEQYF	TGCGCCAGCAGATTAGCGGGGGGGCCAGGTATCGGCGAGCAGTACTTC
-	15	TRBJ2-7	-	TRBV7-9	CASSFTGLSSYEQYF	TGTGCCAGCAGCTTTACAGGCCTTAGCTCCTACGAGCAGTACTTC
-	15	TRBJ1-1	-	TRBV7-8	CASSLEAGGNTEAFF	TGTGCCAGCAGCTTAGAGGCGGGAGGGAACACTGAAGCTTTCTTT
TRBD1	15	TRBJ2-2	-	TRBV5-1	CASSLGTGRTGELFF	TGCGCCAGCAGCTTGGGGACAGGGCGGACCGGGGAGCTGTTTTTT
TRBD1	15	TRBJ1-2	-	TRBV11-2	CASSVTDRGLYGYTF	TGTGCCAGCAGCGTTACTGACAGGGGGCTTTACGGCTACACCTTC
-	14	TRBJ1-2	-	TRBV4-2	CASSQIAGAYGYTF	TGTGCCAGCAGCCAAATTGCAGGGGCCTATGGCTACACCTTC
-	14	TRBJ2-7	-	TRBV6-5	CASSYANRAYEQYF	TGTGCCAGCAGTTACGCAAATCGGGCCTACGAGCAGTACTTC
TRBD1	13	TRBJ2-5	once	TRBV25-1	CASRQTGVDLQYF	TGTGCCAGCAGGCAAACAGGGGTGGACCTCCAGTACTTC
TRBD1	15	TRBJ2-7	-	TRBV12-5	CASGGDRVTSYEQYF	TGTGCTAGTGGGGGGGACAGAGTAACTTCCTACGAGCAGTACTTC
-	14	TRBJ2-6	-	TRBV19	CASSTGVGANVLTF	TGTGCCAGTAGTACAGGGGTTGGGGCCAACGTCCTGACTTTC
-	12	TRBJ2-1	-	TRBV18	CASSPLLNEQFF	TGTGCCAGCTCACCACTTCTCAATGAGCAGTTCTTC
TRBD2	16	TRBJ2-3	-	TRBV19	CASSIGVGGLTDTQYF	TGTGCCAGTAGTATCGGAGTGGGAGGGTTGACAGATACGCAGTATTTT
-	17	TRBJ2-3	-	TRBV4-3	CASSQDFNMLAGDTQYF	TGCGCCAGCAGCCAAGATTTCAATATGCTGGCGGGAGATACGCAGTATTTT
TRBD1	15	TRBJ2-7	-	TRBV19	CASSIGTGRIYEQYF	TGTGCCAGTAGTATTGGGACAGGGAGGATCTACGAGCAGTACTTC
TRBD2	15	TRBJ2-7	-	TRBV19	CASSTGTSGFYEQYF	TGTGCCAGTAGTACCGGGACTAGCGGGTTCTACGAGCAGTACTTC
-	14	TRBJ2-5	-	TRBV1	CTSSGEGVQETQYF	TGCACCAGCAGCGGGGAGGGCGTTCAAGAGACCCAGTACTTC
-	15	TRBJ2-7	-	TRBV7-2	CASSLEVGGGYEQYF	TGTGCCAGCAGCTTAGAGGTGGGAGGGGGCTACGAGCAGTACTTC
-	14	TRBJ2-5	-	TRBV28	CASSLLGSQETQYF	TGTGCCAGCAGTTTGTTGGGCAGCCAAGAGACCCAGTACTTC
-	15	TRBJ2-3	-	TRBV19	CASSDYRIRADTQYF	TGTGCCAGTAGTGACTACAGAATCCGAGCAGATACGCAGTATTTT
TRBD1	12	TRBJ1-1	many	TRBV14	CASSPGQAEAFF	TGTGCCAGCAGCCCGGGACAGGCGGAAGCTTTCTTT
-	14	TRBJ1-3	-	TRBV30	CAWLRSRSGNTIYF	TGTGCCTGGCTAAGATCACGGTCTGGAAACACCATATATTTT
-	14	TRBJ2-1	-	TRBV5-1	CASSLSEQYNEQFF	TGCGCCAGCAGCTTGTCTGAACAGTACAATGAGCAGTTCTTC
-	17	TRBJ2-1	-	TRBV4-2	CASSQGDRTGFLNEQFF	TGTGCCAGCAGCCAAGGAGACAGAACTGGTTTTCTCAATGAGCAGTTCTTC
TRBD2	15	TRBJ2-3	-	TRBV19	CASRDSGGTTDTQYF	TGTGCCAGTAGAGATAGCGGGGGGACCACAGATACGCAGTATTTT
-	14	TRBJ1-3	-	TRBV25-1	CASSDRGTGNTIYF	TGTGCCAGCAGTGATAGGGGAACTGGAAACACCATATATTTT
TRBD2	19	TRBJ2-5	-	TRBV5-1	CASSPRRTSGGARQETQYF	TGCGCCAGCAGCCCCCGACGGACTAGCGGGGGGGCTAGACAAGAGACCCAGTACTTC
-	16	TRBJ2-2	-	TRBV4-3	CASSQDYSGNTGELFF	TGCGCCAGCAGCCAAGATTATTCGGGGAACACCGGGGAGCTGTTTTTT
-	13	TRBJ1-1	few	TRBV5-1	CASSPRVNTEAFF	TGCGCCAGCAGCCCCAGGGTGAACACTGAAGCTTTCTTT
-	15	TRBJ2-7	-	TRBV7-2	CASSLSATGTYEQYF	TGTGCCAGCAGCTTATCCGCGACGGGGACCTACGAGCAGTACTTC
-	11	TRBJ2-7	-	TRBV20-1	CSAWKTREQYF	TGCAGTGCCTGGAAGACAAGGGAGCAGTACTTC
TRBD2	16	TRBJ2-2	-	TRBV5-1	CASSLPSGSGTGELFF	TGCGCCAGCAGCTTGCCTAGCGGGAGTGGGACCGGGGAGCTGTTTTTT
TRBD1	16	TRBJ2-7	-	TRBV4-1	CASSQTGQGRSYEQYF	TGCGCCAGCAGCCAGACGGGACAGGGGAGGTCCTACGAGCAGTACTTC
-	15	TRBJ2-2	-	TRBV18	CASSPSGEVAGELFF	TGTGCCAGCTCACCATCGGGGGAAGTGGCCGGGGAGCTGTTTTTT
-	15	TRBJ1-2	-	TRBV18	CASSPPGGGNYGYAF	TGTGCCAGCTCACCCCCGGGAGGGGGGAACTATGGCTACGCCTTC
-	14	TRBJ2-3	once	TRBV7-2	CASSRSGSADTQYF	TGTGCCAGCAGTCGCTCAGGGTCGGCAGATACGCAGTATTTT
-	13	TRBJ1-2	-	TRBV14	CASSPIMSSGYTF	TGTGCCAGCAGCCCCATTATGTCCAGTGGCTACACCTTC
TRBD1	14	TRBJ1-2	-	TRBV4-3	CASSRDRSNYGYTF	TGCGCCAGCAGCAGGGACAGGTCTAACTATGGCTACACCTTC